Here is one T cell receptor beta chain with its context. The specificity of this receptor is unknown. Nothing much larger sits one base from this clone, and base qualities are not available. Participants in the prospective study were enrolled through a virtual design, were aged roughly 18 to 95 years, and lived in roughly 26 United States geographic areas. To assign participants to cohorts, the prospective study relied on clinical history that participants themselves reported in a screening survey and a study questionnaire. Recovered participants in ImmuneRACE Cohort 3 were defined as having two consecutive negative NP/OP PCR tests, clearance from a healthcare professional, or resolution of symptoms. In the prospective study, mobile phlebotomists collected whole blood, serum and a nasopharyngeal or oropharyngeal swab from each participant. Additional blood draws and questionnaires over an approximately two-month period could optionally be provided by prospective study participants. Prospective study blood samples were shipped either frozen or at room temperature before DNA extraction.

The data derive from a study of blood T cell repertoires in COVID-19 (dated by TCRdb to 2020 to 2022). Study-wide context: The collaborator samples originated in the United States, Italy and Spain and spanned the acute and convalescent phases of COVID-19. HLA class I and class II types, where available, came from metadata supplied by the sample provider rather than from assay-based typing. The repertoires were released in a freely available public database intended as a resource for research on the immune response to SARS-CoV-2. The material from the prospective study consisted of cDNA or gDNA derived from T cells, B-cell-depleted T cells, or PBMCs. Sample metadata almost always included a de-identified subject ID, COVID-19 status, age in years and sex. Deeply sampled blood TCRbeta repertoires from subjects exposed to, actively infected with, or recovered from COVID-19 were included in the dataset. The samples were drawn from two sources: the first 160 participants of the ongoing ImmuneRACE study, and approximately 1,300 subjects contributed by 6 global collaborators. What the research found in general, with its limitations: The amount of clinical and demographic metadata varied by source and participant and was provided uncurated.

V is pruned by 3 bases and J by 4 bases, leaving 2 bases of the junction without a gene match. The CDR3 numbers 14 residues from cysteine through phenylalanine. Of all the DNA, just the CDR3 is kept, 42 bases in frame from base 1. The germline V gene gives CDR1 as SGHRS and CDR2 as YFSETQ. TCRbeta CDR3 regions were amplified from genomic DNA by means of the immunoSEQ Assay, a bias-controlled multiplex PCR. Concerning the study's data processing: Within the assay, amplification of reference gene primers was used to estimate how many nucleated cells each sample contained. Sequence reads were collapsed and filtered to measure the absolute abundance of every unique TCRbeta CDR3 rearrangement. Productive Simpson clonality was computed per sample as the square root of Simpson's diversity index over productive rearrangements. This immuneACCESS table, as held by TCRdb, lists in-frame sequences with V and J called but not all clones. Of the missing ones, under half trace to an unresolved V gene in checked studies; the others have no known cause. That table supplies the V and J calls and clone size; D and trimming were determined from the DNA. The sample table records more than 450,000 clones; roughly 87% of these occur just once. The ten largest clones capture 0.65% to 0.9% of the sample.

Source material: PBMCs or T cells enriched from blood (not recorded which). Recombination joined TRBV5-1 with TRBJ1-2; a stretch of 11 junction bases matches TRBD1. This receptor was identified in a woman aged 18-29 years who had recovered from COVID-19. In nucleotides, the sequence is TGCGCCAGCAGCTGGGGACAGGGGGTCTATGGCTACACCTTC. Its protein product is CASSWGQGVYGYTF.